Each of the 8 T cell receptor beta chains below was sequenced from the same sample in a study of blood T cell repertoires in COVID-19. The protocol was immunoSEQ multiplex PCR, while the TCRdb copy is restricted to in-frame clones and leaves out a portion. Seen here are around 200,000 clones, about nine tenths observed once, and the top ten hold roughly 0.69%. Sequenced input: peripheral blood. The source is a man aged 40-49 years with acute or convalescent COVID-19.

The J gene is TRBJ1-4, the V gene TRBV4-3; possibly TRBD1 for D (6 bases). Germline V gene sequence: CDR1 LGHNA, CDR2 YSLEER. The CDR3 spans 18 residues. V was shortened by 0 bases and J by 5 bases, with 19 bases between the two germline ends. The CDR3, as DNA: TGCGCCAGCAGCCAAGAGGCCCCCACACAGGGATTGAATGAAAAACTGTTTTTT. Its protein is CASSQEAPTQGLNEKLFF.

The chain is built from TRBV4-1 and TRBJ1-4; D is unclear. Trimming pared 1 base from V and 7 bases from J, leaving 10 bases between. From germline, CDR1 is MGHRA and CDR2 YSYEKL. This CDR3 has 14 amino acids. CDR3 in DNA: TGCGCCAGCAGCCAAGGCGGAGTTTTTGAAAAACTGTTTTTT. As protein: CASSQGGVFEKLFF.

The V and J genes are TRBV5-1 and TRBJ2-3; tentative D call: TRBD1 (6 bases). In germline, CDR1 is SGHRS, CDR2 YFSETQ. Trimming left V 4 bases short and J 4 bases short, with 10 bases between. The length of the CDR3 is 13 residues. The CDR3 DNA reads TGCGCCAGCAGCCTCCAGGGGCCAGATACGCAGTATTTT. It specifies CASSLQGPDTQYF.

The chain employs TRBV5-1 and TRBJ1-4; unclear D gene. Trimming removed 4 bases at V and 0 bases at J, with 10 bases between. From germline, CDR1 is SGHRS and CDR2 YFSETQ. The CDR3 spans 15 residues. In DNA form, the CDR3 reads TGCGCCAGCAGCGGTAGGGAGGCAACTAATGAAAAACTGTTTTTT. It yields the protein CASSGREATNEKLFF.

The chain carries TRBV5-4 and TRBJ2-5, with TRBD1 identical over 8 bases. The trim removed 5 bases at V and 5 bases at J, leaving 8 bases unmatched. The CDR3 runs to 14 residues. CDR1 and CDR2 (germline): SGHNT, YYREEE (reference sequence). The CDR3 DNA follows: TGTGCCAGCAGAAAGTTAGGGACAGGCGAGACCCAGTACTTC. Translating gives CASRKLGTGETQYF. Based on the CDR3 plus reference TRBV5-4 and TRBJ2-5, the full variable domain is ETGVTQSPTHLIKTRGQQVTLRCSSQSGHNTVSWYQQALGQGPQFIFQYYREEENGRGNFPPRFSGLQFPNYSSELNVNALELDDSALYLCASRKLGTGETQYFGPGTRLLVL.

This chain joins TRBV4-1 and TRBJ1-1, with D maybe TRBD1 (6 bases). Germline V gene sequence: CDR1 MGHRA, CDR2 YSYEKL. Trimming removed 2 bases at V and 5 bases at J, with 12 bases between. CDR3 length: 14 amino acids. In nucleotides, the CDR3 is TGCGCCAGCAGCCAAAGGGGGGGTAAAACTGAAGCTTTCTTT. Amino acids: CASSQRGGKTEAFF.

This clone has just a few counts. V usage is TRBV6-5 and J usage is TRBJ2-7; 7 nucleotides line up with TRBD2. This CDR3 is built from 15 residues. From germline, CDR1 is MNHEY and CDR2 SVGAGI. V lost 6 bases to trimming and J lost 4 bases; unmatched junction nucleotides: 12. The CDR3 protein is CASSNPPGLFYEQYF. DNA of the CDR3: TGTGCCAGCAGCAACCCACCGGGACTATTTTACGAGCAGTACTTC.

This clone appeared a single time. The CDR3 reads CASSPLGGYEQYF. The CDR3 bases are TGTGCCAGCAGTCCCCTCGGGGGCTACGAGCAGTACTTC. This chain joins TRBV6-5 and TRBJ2-7; the D gene is possibly TRBD2 (6 bases). The CDR3 is 13 amino acids. The V end lost 5 bases, the J end lost 3 bases, and 11 bases lay between the germline ends. Germline values: CDR1 MNHEY, CDR2 SVGAGI.